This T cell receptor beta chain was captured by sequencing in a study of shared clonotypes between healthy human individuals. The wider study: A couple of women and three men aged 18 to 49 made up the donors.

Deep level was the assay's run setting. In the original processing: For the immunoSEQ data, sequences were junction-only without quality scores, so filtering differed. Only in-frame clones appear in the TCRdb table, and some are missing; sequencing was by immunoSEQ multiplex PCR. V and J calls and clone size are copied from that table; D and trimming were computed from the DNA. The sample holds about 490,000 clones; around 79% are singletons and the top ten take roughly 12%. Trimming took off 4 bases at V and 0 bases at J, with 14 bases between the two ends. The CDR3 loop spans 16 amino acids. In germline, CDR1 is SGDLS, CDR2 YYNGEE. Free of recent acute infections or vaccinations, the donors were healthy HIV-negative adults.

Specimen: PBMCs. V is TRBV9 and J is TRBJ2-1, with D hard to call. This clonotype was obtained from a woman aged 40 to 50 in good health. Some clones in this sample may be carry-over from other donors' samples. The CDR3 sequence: CASSPRNDLSYNEQFF. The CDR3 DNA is TGTGCCAGCAGCCCGAGGAACGACCTCTCCTACAATGAGCAGTTCTTC.